Below are 21 T cell receptor beta chains sequenced from a single sample in a study of CD8 T cells in Susac syndrome. RNA amounts of roughly 0.45 to 1 ug underwent reverse transcription with random hexamers. TCRdb reprocessed the immunoSEQ multiplex PCR reads via MiXCR and lists one record per CDR3 protein. The top ten clones hold about 0.17% of a sample with about 150,000 distinct CDR3 sequences, 85% to 95% of them seen once. Sequencing was carried out using CD4+ T cells from PBMCs. These receptors came from a human donor with Susac syndrome.

The gene calls are TRBV5-6 and TRBJ1-2; TRBD1 might be the D (5 bases). The V end was cut by 1 base, the J end by 8 bases, with 15 bases between. The CDR3 runs 14 residues. The germline CDR1 and CDR2 sequences are SGHDT and YYEEEE. CDR3 nucleotide sequence: TGTGCCAGCAGCTTGACCGGGACGCTTGAAGGCTACACCTTC. Translated, it gives CASSLTGTLEGYTF.

In this sample, this clonotype turned up once. The chain couples TRBV7-2 to TRBJ2-1; unclear D gene. The CDR3 consists of 13 residues. Germline V CDR1 and CDR2: SGHTA, FQGNSA. Trimming shortened V by 1 base and J by 4 bases, and 5 bases separated the two germline ends. Here the CDR3 reads CASSLDLYNEQFF. CDR3 in DNA: TGTGCCAGCAGCTTAGATCTGTACAATGAGCAGTTCTTC.

The chain employs TRBV7-3 and TRBJ2-5; D not certain. Germline V gene sequence: CDR1 SGHTA, CDR2 FQGTGA. Trimming cost V 6 bases and J 4 bases, with 12 bases left between them. This CDR3 comprises 13 residues. The CDR3, as DNA: TGTGCCAGCAGTGGAGAGTTTGGAGAGACCCAGTACTTC. Protein sequence: CASSGEFGETQYF.

V usage is TRBV28 and J usage is TRBJ1-2; TRBD1 matches 8 bases. This CDR3 is built from 13 residues. Germline V CDR1 and CDR2: MDHEN, SYDVKM. Trimming took 6 bases from V and 8 from J; bases not matched to a gene: 8. The CDR3 spells CASRRGQGYGYTF. CDR3 nucleotides: TGTGCCAGCAGGAGAGGACAGGGCTACGGCTACACCTTC.

This chain uses TRBV9 with TRBJ2-3; TRBD1 agrees at 7 bases. The CDR3 consists of 15 residues. Germline values: CDR1 SGDLS, CDR2 YYNGEE. Trimming took 3 bases from V and 2 from J; bases not matched to a gene: 6. Here the CDR3 DNA reads TGTGCCAGCAGCGCTCCCGGACAGGCCACAGATACGCAGTATTTT. Translating gives CASSAPGQATDTQYF.

The J gene is TRBJ1-1, the V gene TRBV29-1; D call uncertain. The V gene's germline CDR1 is SQVTM and CDR2 ANQGSEA. The V gene lost 8 bases and the J gene lost 0 bases, with 16 bases spanning the gap. This CDR3 has 14 residues. The DNA of the CDR3 is TGCAGCTCAGGAGGGCGGGGATTGAACACTGAAGCTTTCTTT. Protein product: CSSGGRGLNTEAFF.

The chain joins TRBV20-1 to TRBJ2-1, with D possibly being TRBD1 (5 bases). CDR1 DFQATT and CDR2 SNEGSKA come from the germline V gene (reference sequence). V lost 6 bases and J lost 5, with 14 bases in between. The CDR3 is 13 residues long. Here the CDR3 reads CSAVGHENNEQFF. The CDR3 coding sequence is TGCAGTGCCGTCGGACACGAGAACAATGAGCAGTTCTTC.

In DNA, the CDR3 is TGCGCCAGCAGCCACACCCGGGAGTGGGAGACAGCTCCATACGAGCAGTACTTC. Its protein is CASSHTREWETAPYEQYF. This chain links TRBV4-1 with TRBJ2-7; D is possibly TRBD2 (6 bases). The CDR3 is 18 residues long. The V and J ends lost 3 bases and 4 bases respectively, with 25 bases between them. Germline V CDR1 and CDR2: MGHRA, YSYEKL.

J is TRBJ1-1 and V is TRBV7-2; D is uncertain. The CDR3 covers 13 residues. The ends were cut back, 5 bases at V and 0 bases at J, with 7 bases in the middle. In germline, CDR1 is SGHTA, CDR2 FQGNSA. The CDR3 spells CASSQQMNTEAFF. The DNA for the CDR3 is TGTGCCAGCAGCCAACAAATGAACACTGAAGCTTTCTTT.

The V call is TRBV9, the J call TRBJ1-4; D not resolved. This CDR3 comprises 15 residues. Germline V gene sequence: CDR1 SGDLS, CDR2 YYNGEE. Trimming left V 0 bases short and J 4 bases short, with 10 bases between. The CDR3 is CASSVGNSLNEKLFF. Here the CDR3 DNA reads TGTGCCAGCAGCGTAGGGAACAGCCTTAATGAAAAACTGTTTTTT.

The chain combines TRBV2 with TRBJ2-1; 9 nucleotides line up with TRBD2. This CDR3 spans 14 amino acids. In germline, CDR1 is SNHLY, CDR2 FYNNEI. The V and J ends lost 0 bases and 9 bases, in that order; junction bases with no gene match: 3. The CDR3 nucleotides read TGTGCCAGCAGTGAAGCGCGAGCGGGGGGTGAGCAGTTCTTC. It specifies CASSEARAGGEQFF.

The chain uses TRBV20-1 and TRBJ2-3, with TRBD1 as a possible D gene (6 bases). Germline V CDR1 and CDR2: DFQATT, SNEGSKA (reference sequence). CDR3 length: 12 residues. V was shortened by 6 bases and J by 6 bases, with 13 bases between the two germline ends. CDR3 region: CSALQGPDTQYF. CDR3 bases: TGCAGTGCCCTACAGGGTCCCGATACGCAGTATTTT.

The chain uses TRBV6-5 and TRBJ1-2, with TRBD1 as a possible D gene (6 bases). The CDR3 loop spans 15 amino acids. Trimming left V 7 bases short and J 4 bases short, with 19 bases between. Germline V gene lookup returns CDR1 MNHEY and CDR2 SVGAGI. In DNA, the CDR3 is TGTGCCAGCAAACTAACCCTCCCAGGGGCCTATGGCTACACCTTC. It specifies CASKLTLPGAYGYTF.

The gene calls are TRBV11-2 and TRBJ2-1; 13 bases are shared with TRBD2. Per the germline V gene, CDR1 is SGHAT and CDR2 is FQNNGV. The CDR3 consists of 20 residues. The V and J ends lost 4 bases and 0 bases, in that order; junction bases with no gene match: 12. CDR3 nucleotides: TGTGCCAGCAGCTCCAAGGGACTAGCGGGGTTAAGGAGCTCCTACAATGAGCAGTTCTTC. Its protein product is CASSSKGLAGLRSSYNEQFF.

This clonotype showed up just a few times. The chain combines TRBV29-1 with TRBJ2-3; 9 bases align to TRBD2. The CDR3 loop spans 13 amino acids. V was clipped by 5 bases and J by 5 bases; unmatched bases: 5. Germline V CDR1 and CDR2: SQVTM, ANQGSEA. CDR3: CSVRPSGEDTQYF. Here the CDR3 DNA reads TGCAGCGTTCGGCCTAGCGGGGAAGATACGCAGTATTTT.

The chain couples TRBV5-4 to TRBJ1-1, with D tentatively TRBD1 (5 bases). The CDR3 totals 14 residues. Looked up from germline, CDR1 is SGHNT and CDR2 is YYREEE (reference sequence). The V and J ends lost 4 bases and 0 bases respectively, with 10 bases between them. DNA of the CDR3: TGTGCCAGCAGCGGGGACCCCTTGAACACTGAAGCTTTCTTT. Translated, it gives CASSGDPLNTEAFF.

The V gene is TRBV19, the J gene TRBJ1-2, with no clear D. Germline CDR1 is LNHDA and CDR2 is SQIVND (reference sequence). Trimming left V 7 bases short and J 2 bases short, with 11 bases between. This CDR3 has 13 amino acids. CDR3 region: CASTTSGNYGYTF. In DNA, the CDR3 is TGTGCCAGTACCACGTCCGGGAACTATGGCTACACCTTC.

The chain recombines TRBV5-1 with TRBJ1-1; tentative D call: TRBD1 (6 bases). Trimming removed 4 bases at V and 0 bases at J, with 13 bases between. CDR3 size: 15 residues. CDR1 is SGHRS, CDR2 YFSETQ, per germline. For the CDR3, the DNA is TGCGCCAGCAGCCAGGAAGGACAGATGAACACTGAAGCTTTCTTT. Its protein product is CASSQEGQMNTEAFF.

The chain combines TRBV6-4 with TRBJ1-6, with D unclear. The CDR3 contains 11 residues. Deletions cut 6 bases from V and 8 bases from J, with 5 bases between. CDR1 and CDR2 from the germline V gene are MRHNA and SNTAGT. The CDR3, as DNA: TGTGCCAGCAGAGCTCATTCACCCCTCCACTTT. This codes for CASRAHSPLHF.

This chain links TRBV2 with TRBJ1-4, with a possible D match to TRBD1 (6 bases). The CDR3 totals 10 residues. Trimming took 6 bases from V and 12 from J, leaving 8 bases between them. Per germline, CDR1 SNHLY and CDR2 FYNNEI. This chain's CDR3 is CASRYRELFF. CDR3 DNA sequence: TGTGCCAGCAGATACAGGGAACTGTTTTTT.

This clonotype showed up just a few times. The J gene is TRBJ2-1, the V gene TRBV12-3 or TRBV12-4; 8 positions agree with TRBD1. Trimming at V came to 4 bases and at J to 7 bases, leaving 0 bases not matched to a gene. There are 12 residues in the CDR3. The CDR3 region has the DNA TGTGCCAGCAGTTGGACAGGGAATGAGCAGTTCTTC. It yields the protein CASSWTGNEQFF.